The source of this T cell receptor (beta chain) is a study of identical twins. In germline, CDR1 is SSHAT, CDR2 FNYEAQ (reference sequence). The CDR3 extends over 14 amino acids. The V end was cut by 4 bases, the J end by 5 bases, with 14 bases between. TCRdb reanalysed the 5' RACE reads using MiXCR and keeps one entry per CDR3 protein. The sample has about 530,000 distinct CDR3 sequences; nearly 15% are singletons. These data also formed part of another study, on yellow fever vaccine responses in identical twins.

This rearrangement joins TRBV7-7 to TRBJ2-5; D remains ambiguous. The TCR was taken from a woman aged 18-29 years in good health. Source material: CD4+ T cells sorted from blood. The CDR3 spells CASSSPDTVETQYF. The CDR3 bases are TGTGCCAGCAGCTCGCCAGACACTGTGGAGACCCAGTACTTC.